This T cell receptor (beta chain) stems from a study of T cells after yellow fever vaccination. V was pared by 0 bases and J by 0 bases, with 24 bases between. CDR1 and CDR2 (germline): SGHAT, FQNNGV. The CDR3 is 21 residues long. From the 5' RACE reads, TCRdb called clonotypes with MiXCR, one entry per CDR3 protein. The profile shows 400,000 or so distinct CDR3 sequences, about 6% of them singletons. The table lists this clonotype with a few counts. The V gene is TRBV11-2, the J gene TRBJ2-1, with D possibly being TRBD2 (6 bases). The TCR sequence derives from a man aged 30 to 45 who received the YFV17D yellow fever vaccine. The sequencing here drew on PBMCs, taken 5 days after the yellow fever booster vaccination. The CDR3 DNA reads TGTGCCAGCAGCTTAGAATTGTGGCTGCGTCCTAGCGAGAGCTCCTACAATGAGCAGTTCTTC. It codes for CASSLELWLRPSESSYNEQFF.